The 24 T cell receptor beta chains below were found in one sample sequenced in a study of blood T cell repertoires in COVID-19. Sequenced by immunoSEQ multiplex PCR; TCRdb stores in-frame clones only, minus some. Counted here are more than 250,000 clones, 84% occurring once; the ten biggest clones make up 8.6%. What was sequenced was peripheral blood. These receptors all stem from a human donor in a cohort sampled during active COVID-19.

V gene TRBV6-5 combines with J gene TRBJ2-3; 8 positions match TRBD2. V dropped 10 bases and J dropped 2; count of bases not matched to a gene: 11. This CDR3 region has 15 residues. Germline V gene data show CDR1 as MNHEY and CDR2 as SVGAGI. The CDR3 nucleotides read TGTGCCACATCTCGGGAGGGGTTCTCCACAGATACGCAGTATTTT. This translates into CATSREGFSTDTQYF.

The CDR3 DNA reads as TGTGCCAGCAGCCACCGAAGACAGGGAGACGAAAAACTGTTTTTT. Translation: CASSHRRQGDEKLFF. V and J are TRBV3-1 (or the pseudogene TRBV3-2) and TRBJ1-4, with TRBD1 matching over 7 bases. The CDR3 totals 15 residues. V dropped 3 bases and J dropped 8; count of bases not matched to a gene: 9. Germline V gene sequence: CDR1 LGHDT, CDR2 YNNKEL (reference sequence).

On this clone itself: One end of the junction is discordant with germline, which a read error may explain. The rearrangement links TRBV10-3 to TRBJ1-1, with 8 bases identical to TRBD1. Per the germline V gene, CDR1 is ENHRY and CDR2 is SYGVKD. This CDR3 has 12 residues. This chain's CDR3 is CAFRGLGTEAFF. The CDR3 DNA sequence: TGTGCCTTCAGGGGGCTGGGAACTGAAGCTTTCTTT.

J is TRBJ1-1 and V is TRBV2, with 10 bases lining up with TRBD1. Trimming at V came to 7 bases and at J to 5 bases, leaving 22 bases not matched to a gene. The CDR3 runs 19 residues. Germline assignment: CDR1 SNHLY and CDR2 FYNNEI. The CDR3 nucleotides are TGTGCCAGCATCGACCCGGTCAACCGGGACAGGGGTTGGAGTACTGAAGCTTTCTTT. It translates to CASIDPVNRDRGWSTEAFF.

The rearrangement links TRBV9 to TRBJ1-3; weak D call: TRBD1 (6 bases). The CDR3 has 15 residues. Germline CDR1 is SGDLS and CDR2 is YYNGEE. V was trimmed by 2 bases and J by 1 base, leaving 10 bases between them. DNA of the CDR3: TGTGCCAGCAGCGTCCGCACAGGGTCTGGAAACACCATATATTTT. It codes for CASSVRTGSGNTIYF. Supplemented by reference TRBV9 and TRBJ1-3, the full variable domain reads DSGVTQTPKHLITATGQRVTLRCSPRSGDLSVYWYQQSLDQGLQFLIQYYNGEERAKGNILERFSAQQFPDLHSELNLSSLELGDSALYFCASSVRTGSGNTIYFGEGSWLTVV.

The table lists this clone with a count of one. The genes are TRBV27 and TRBJ2-5; 12 nucleotides agree with TRBD2. Looked up from germline, CDR1 is MNHEY and CDR2 is SMNVEV (reference sequence). V lost 6 bases, J lost 5 bases, and 7 bases stayed unmatched. The CDR3 sequence is 15 residues long. The CDR3 coding sequence is TGTGCCAGCAGCCCCCGGCTAGCGGGAGGGGAGACCCAGTACTTC. Translating gives CASSPRLAGGETQYF.

The chain joins TRBV6-6 to TRBJ1-2; 10 bases line up with TRBD1. The germline V gene has CDR1 MNHNY and CDR2 SVGAGI (reference sequence). The CDR3 runs 15 residues. V gave up 2 bases and J gave up 2 bases; unmatched junction bases: 2. The chain's CDR3 is CASSYADRGNYGYTF. The CDR3 DNA reads as TGTGCCAGCAGTTACGCGGACAGGGGGAACTATGGCTACACCTTC.

This sequence joins TRBV5-1 and TRBJ2-7; 7 nucleotides match TRBD1. V shed 3 bases and J 4 bases; nucleotides not matched to a gene: 22. Germline CDR1 and CDR2: SGHRS and YFSETQ. This CDR3 is built from 19 residues. The CDR3 loop is CASSSWQRDSFGLGYEQYF. CDR3 DNA: TGCGCCAGCAGCTCCTGGCAGAGGGACAGTTTCGGGTTGGGGTACGAGCAGTACTTC.

The rearrangement links TRBV19 to TRBJ2-4; TRBD1 aligns across 7 bases. After removal of 6 bases from V and 2 bases from J, the junction contained 7 bases not matched to a gene. The CDR3 sequence is 15 residues long. Looked up from germline, CDR1 is LNHDA and CDR2 is SQIVND (reference sequence). The CDR3 spells CASSVLQGSKNIQYF. CDR3 nucleotides: TGTGCCAGTAGCGTTCTACAGGGGTCCAAAAACATTCAGTACTTC.

This sequence joins TRBV6-5 and TRBJ2-2, with 8 positions matching TRBD1. CDR3 length equals 15 residues. The trim removed 6 bases at V and 2 bases at J, leaving 5 bases unmatched. Germline assignment: CDR1 MNHEY and CDR2 SVGAGI. CDR3 DNA: TGTGCCAGCAGCCGGACAGGGATAAACACCGGGGAGCTGTTTTTT. The encoded protein is CASSRTGINTGELFF.

This clone was observed once. This sequence joins TRBV19 and TRBJ1-1; TRBD1 matches 11 bases. CDR1 and CDR2 from the germline V gene are LNHDA and SQIVND (reference sequence). Trimming took 5 bases from V and 3 from J; bases not matched to a gene: 5. The CDR3 extends over 15 amino acids. The CDR3 spells CASSGQGAIDTEAFF. CDR3 coding DNA: TGTGCCAGTAGTGGACAGGGGGCGATTGACACTGAAGCTTTCTTT.

V is TRBV7-3 and J is TRBJ2-1, with 8 bases that match TRBD2. This CDR3 is 15 amino acids long. Germline V gene sequence: CDR1 SGHTA, CDR2 FQGTGA. The junction had 6 bases not matched to a gene; V was cut back by 5 bases and J by 3 bases. The CDR3 is CASSPGLGGYNEQFF. For the CDR3, the DNA is TGTGCCAGCAGCCCGGGACTAGGAGGCTACAATGAGCAGTTCTTC.

The gene calls are TRBV19 and TRBJ2-6; tentative D call: TRBD2 (6 bases). This CDR3 spans 15 amino acids. The germline V gene encodes CDR1 LNHDA and CDR2 SQIVND (reference sequence). V dropped 3 bases and J dropped 4 bases, with 10 bases sitting between them. Here the CDR3 DNA reads TGTGCCAGTAGTATGGGAGGCGGCGGGGCCAACGTCCTGACTTTC. Translating it yields CASSMGGGGANVLTF.

The V call is TRBV29-1, the J call TRBJ1-2; D is perhaps TRBD1 (5 bases). Germline-derived CDR1 and CDR2 are SQVTM and ANQGSEA. This CDR3 contains 11 residues. V lost 8 bases and J lost 6, with 13 bases in between. The CDR3 region has the DNA TGCAGCACGTGGACACACCATGGCTACACCTTC. Protein product: CSTWTHHGYTF.

The chain has TRBV7-3 and TRBJ2-7; 10 positions match TRBD1. Germline CDR1 reads SGHTA; CDR2 reads FQGTGA. V lost 0 bases, J lost 7 bases, and 6 bases stayed unmatched. The CDR3 is 15 residues long. CDR3 nucleotide sequence: TGTGCCAGCAGCTTAACAGGGACAGGGGTGGAGGAGCAGTACTTC. Its translation: CASSLTGTGVEEQYF.

The V gene is TRBV9, the J gene TRBJ1-6, with a tentative D call TRBD1 (6 bases). Trimming took off 4 bases at V and 3 bases at J, with 11 bases between the two ends. Germline V gene sequence: CDR1 SGDLS, CDR2 YYNGEE. The CDR3 extends over 15 amino acids. For the CDR3, the DNA is TGTGCCAGCAGCTTTGGACAGCGCTATAATTCACCCCTCCACTTT. Amino acids: CASSFGQRYNSPLHF.

This chain links TRBV11-2 with TRBJ2-2, with D possibly TRBD1 on 5 matching bases. The CDR3 extends over 15 amino acids. CDR1 and CDR2 (germline): SGHAT, FQNNGV. The V end was cut by 5 bases, the J end by 1 base, with 11 bases between. CDR3 in amino acids: CASSRPRGNTGELFF. The CDR3 nucleotides are TGTGCCAGCAGCCGCCCTAGGGGGAACACCGGGGAGCTGTTTTTT.

The genes are TRBV6-2 or TRBV6-3 and TRBJ2-7; unclear D gene. Trimming took 6 bases from V and 3 from J, leaving 9 bases between them. The CDR3 contains 12 residues. Per germline, CDR1 MNHEY and CDR2 SVGEGT. In DNA form, the CDR3 reads TGTGCCAGCAGCTTCGCCTACTACGAGCAGTACTTC. It codes for CASSFAYYEQYF.

The J gene is TRBJ2-1, the V gene TRBV9; D remains ambiguous. CDR1 and CDR2 from the germline V gene are SGDLS and YYNGEE. The CDR3 consists of 17 residues. V was shortened by 4 bases and J by 0 bases, with 17 bases between the two germline ends. Written as DNA, the CDR3 is TGTGCCAGCAGCCCCCCCTTTTACCCCGGCTCCTACAATGAGCAGTTCTTC. Residues: CASSPPFYPGSYNEQFF.

The V gene is TRBV28, the J gene TRBJ2-7, with TRBD1 identical over 7 bases. The CDR3 is made up of 13 amino acids. Trimming cost V 3 bases and J 2 bases; bases outside gene matches: 1. Germline CDR1 and CDR2: MDHEN and SYDVKM. The CDR3 region has the DNA TGTGCCAGCAGTTTCGGGACAGCCTACGAGCAGTACTTC. Translated, it gives CASSFGTAYEQYF.

The chain uses TRBV18 and TRBJ2-2; TRBD2 is a possible D gene (6 bases). V was shortened by 3 bases and J by 8 bases, with 22 bases between the two germline ends. This CDR3 spans 17 amino acids. Germline V lookup: CDR1 KGHSH, CDR2 LQKENI. The CDR3 DNA follows: TGTGCCAGCTCACCGGCCCTGGCGGGGACCTCGGCGGGGGAGCTGTTTTTT. Its translation is CASSPALAGTSAGELFF.

This chain connects TRBV6-5 to TRBJ1-2; the D gene is possibly TRBD1 (5 bases). The germline V gene has CDR1 MNHEY and CDR2 SVGAGI. Trimming stripped 6 bases from V and 8 bases from J, with 19 bases between. The CDR3 is made up of 14 amino acids. CDR3 amino acids: CASRKQGGEGGYTF. The CDR3 coding sequence is TGTGCCAGCAGAAAGCAGGGTGGCGAAGGGGGCTACACCTTC.

In its sample, this clone was seen once. This sample also contains other DNA sequences that code for the same CDR3. The V call is TRBV6-2 or TRBV6-3, the J call TRBJ2-1; TRBD2 aligns across 10 bases. The CDR3 is 14 amino acids. CDR1 and CDR2 from the germline V gene are MNHEY and SVGEGT. The V and J ends lost 2 bases and 7 bases, in that order; junction bases with no gene match: 2. The CDR3 coding sequence is TGTGCCAGCAGTTACCCGGGACTAGCGAATGAGCAGTTCTTC. This encodes CASSYPGLANEQFF.

This chain links TRBV18 with TRBJ2-7; 7 bases line up with TRBD1. This CDR3 contains 14 residues. Germline V CDR1 and CDR2: KGHSH, LQKENI. J lost 7 bases, V lost 3 bases, and 9 bases had no gene match. The CDR3 nucleotides read TGTGCCAGCTCACCGAGCTTACAGGGGTGGGAGCAGTACTTC. This gives the protein CASSPSLQGWEQYF.